This TCR beta chain was retrieved from a study of blood T cell repertoires in COVID-19. Study at large: Samples taken during acute and convalescent COVID-19 were collected in the United States, Italy and Spain.

The V end was cut by 6 bases, the J end by 0 bases, with 14 bases between. CDR3 length: 16 amino acids. In germline, CDR1 is MDHEN, CDR2 SYDVKM. Original processing methods: Nucleated cell counts were estimated from reference gene primer amplification. Here immunoSEQ multiplex PCR was the method, and the copy in TCRdb shows in-frame clones only, minus some. That table furnishes V, J and clone size, whereas the DNA furnished D and trimming. The table shows 250,000 to 350,000 clones, with over 75% occurring only once. All enrollees were about 18 to 90 years old and from fewer than 25 US areas. The TCR originated in a woman younger than 45 who had recovered from COVID-19. The sequenced sample consisted of PBMCs or T cells enriched from blood (not recorded which). The chain employs TRBV28 and TRBJ1-4; TRBD1 might be the D (5 bases). CDR3 amino acids: CASSLLTDSTNEKLFF. In nucleotides, the CDR3 is TGTGCCAGCAGCCTGCTGACAGACTCAACTAATGAAAAACTGTTTTTT.